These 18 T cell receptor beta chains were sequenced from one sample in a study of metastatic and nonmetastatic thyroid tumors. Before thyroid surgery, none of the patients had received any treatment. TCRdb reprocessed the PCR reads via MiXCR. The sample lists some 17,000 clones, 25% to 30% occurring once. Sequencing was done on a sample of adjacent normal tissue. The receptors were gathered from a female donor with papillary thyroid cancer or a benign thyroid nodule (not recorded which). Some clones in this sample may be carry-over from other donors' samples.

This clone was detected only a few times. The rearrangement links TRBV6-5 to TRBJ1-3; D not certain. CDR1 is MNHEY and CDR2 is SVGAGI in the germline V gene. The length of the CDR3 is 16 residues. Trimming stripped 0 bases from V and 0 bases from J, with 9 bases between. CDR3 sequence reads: CASSYSPSSSGNTIYF. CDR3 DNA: TGTGCCAGCAGTTACTCACCCAGCTCCTCTGGAAACACCATATATTTT.

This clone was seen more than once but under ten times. CDR3 DNA: TGCAGTGCTAGATTAACGGGACGCCCCTACGAGCAGTACTTC. Translation gives CSARLTGRPYEQYF. This chain connects TRBV20-1 to TRBJ2-7; either TRBD1 or TRBD2 may fit D (5 bases each). Looked up from germline, CDR1 is DFQATT and CDR2 is SNEGSKA (reference sequence). The CDR3 runs to 14 residues. The V gene lost 2 bases and the J gene lost 2 bases, with 13 bases spanning the gap.

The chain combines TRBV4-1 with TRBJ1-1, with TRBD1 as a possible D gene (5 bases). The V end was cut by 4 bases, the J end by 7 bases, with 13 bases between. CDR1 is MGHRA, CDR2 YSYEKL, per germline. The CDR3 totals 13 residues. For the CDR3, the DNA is TGCGCCAGCAGCCCGGGACTCTTTATTGAAGCTTTCTTT. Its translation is CASSPGLFIEAFF.

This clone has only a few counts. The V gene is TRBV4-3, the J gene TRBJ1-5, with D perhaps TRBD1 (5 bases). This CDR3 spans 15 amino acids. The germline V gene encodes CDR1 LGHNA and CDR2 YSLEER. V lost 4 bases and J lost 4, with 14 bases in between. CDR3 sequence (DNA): TGCGCCAGCAGCCGAGCAACGGGGCTTAATCAGCCCCAGCATTTT. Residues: CASSRATGLNQPQHF.

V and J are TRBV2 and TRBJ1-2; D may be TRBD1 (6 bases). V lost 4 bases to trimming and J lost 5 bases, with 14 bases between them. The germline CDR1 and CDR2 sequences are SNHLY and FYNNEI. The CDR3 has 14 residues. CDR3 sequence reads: CASSARQVLYGYTF. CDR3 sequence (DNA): TGTGCCAGCAGTGCTCGACAGGTATTGTATGGCTACACCTTC. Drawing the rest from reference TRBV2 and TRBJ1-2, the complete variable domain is EPEVTQTPSHQVTQMGQEVILRCVPISNHLYFYWYRQILGQKVEFLVSFYNNEISEKSEIFDDQFSVERPDGSNFTLKIRSTKLEDSAMYFCASSARQVLYGYTFGSGTRLTVV.

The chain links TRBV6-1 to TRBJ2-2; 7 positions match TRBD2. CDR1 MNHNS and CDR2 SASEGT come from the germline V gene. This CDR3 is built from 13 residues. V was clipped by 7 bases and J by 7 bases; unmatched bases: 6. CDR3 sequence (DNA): TGTGCCAGCATGCTCAGGGAGGGCGGGGAGCTGTTTTTT. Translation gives CASMLREGGELFF.

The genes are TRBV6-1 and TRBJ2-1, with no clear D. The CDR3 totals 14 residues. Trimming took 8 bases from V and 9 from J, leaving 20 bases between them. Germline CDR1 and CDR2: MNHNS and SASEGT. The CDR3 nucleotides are TGTGCCAGCTCCCCGGCCCCCTACACCAGTGAGCAGTTCTTC. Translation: CASSPAPYTSEQFF.

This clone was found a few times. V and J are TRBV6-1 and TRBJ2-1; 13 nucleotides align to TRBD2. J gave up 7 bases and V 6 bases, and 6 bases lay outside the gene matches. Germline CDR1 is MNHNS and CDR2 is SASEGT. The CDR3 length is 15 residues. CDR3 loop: CASSTLAGGPNEQFF. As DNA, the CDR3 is TGTGCCAGCAGCACACTAGCGGGAGGGCCAAATGAGCAGTTCTTC.

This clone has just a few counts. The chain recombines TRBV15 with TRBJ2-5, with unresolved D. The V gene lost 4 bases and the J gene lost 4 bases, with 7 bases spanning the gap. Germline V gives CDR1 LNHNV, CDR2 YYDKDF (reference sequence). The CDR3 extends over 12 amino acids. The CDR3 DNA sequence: TGTGCCACCAGCACCTGGGGAGAGACCCAGTACTTC. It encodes CATSTWGETQYF. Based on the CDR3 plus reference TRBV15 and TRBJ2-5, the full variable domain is DAMVIQNPRYQVTQFGKPVTLSCSQTLNHNVMYWYQQKSSQAPKLLFHYYDKDFNNEADTPDNFQSRRPNTSFCFLDIRSPGLGDTAMYLCATSTWGETQYFGPGTRLLVL.

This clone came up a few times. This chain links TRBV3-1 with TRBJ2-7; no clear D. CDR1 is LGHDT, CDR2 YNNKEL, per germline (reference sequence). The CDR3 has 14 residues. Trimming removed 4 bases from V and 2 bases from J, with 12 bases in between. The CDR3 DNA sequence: TGTGCCAGCAGCCCGTCCCCGCAGGCCTACGAGCAGTACTTC. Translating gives CASSPSPQAYEQYF.

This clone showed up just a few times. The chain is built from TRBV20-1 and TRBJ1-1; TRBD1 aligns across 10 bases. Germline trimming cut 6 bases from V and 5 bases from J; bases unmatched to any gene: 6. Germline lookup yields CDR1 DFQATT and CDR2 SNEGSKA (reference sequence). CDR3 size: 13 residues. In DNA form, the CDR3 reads TGCAGTGCCGACAGGGGGCGCGGAACTGAAGCTTTCTTT. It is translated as CSADRGRGTEAFF.

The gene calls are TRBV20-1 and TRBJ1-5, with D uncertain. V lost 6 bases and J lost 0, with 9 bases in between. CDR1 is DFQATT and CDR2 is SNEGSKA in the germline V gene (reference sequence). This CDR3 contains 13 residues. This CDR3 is CSADDYSNQPQHF. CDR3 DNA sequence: TGCAGTGCAGACGATTATAGCAATCAGCCCCAGCATTTT.

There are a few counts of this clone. The CDR3: CASSLELAANTGELFF. The CDR3 DNA follows: TGCGCCAGCAGCTTGGAACTAGCGGCCAACACCGGGGAGCTGTTTTTT. The chain employs TRBV5-1 and TRBJ2-2, with 8 bases fitting TRBD2. V dropped 0 bases and J dropped 2; count of bases not matched to a gene: 3. The CDR3 covers 16 residues. The germline V gene has CDR1 SGHRS and CDR2 YFSETQ.

The CDR3 loop reads CASSPGKRVIEQYF. DNA for the CDR3: TGTGCCAGCAGTCCCGGGAAACGTGTTATTGAGCAGTACTTC. V gene TRBV12-3 or TRBV12-4 combines with J gene TRBJ2-7; TRBD2 might be the D (5 bases). V shed 5 bases and J shed 7 bases, with 18 bases lying between them. CDR3 length: 14 amino acids.

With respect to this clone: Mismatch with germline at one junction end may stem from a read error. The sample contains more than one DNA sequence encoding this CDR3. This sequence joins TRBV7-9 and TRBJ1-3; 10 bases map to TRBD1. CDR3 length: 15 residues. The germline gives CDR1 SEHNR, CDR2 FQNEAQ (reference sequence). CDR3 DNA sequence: TGTGCCAGCCACGTAGGGACAGGGGTTGGAAACACCATATACTTT. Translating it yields CASHVGTGVGNTIYF.

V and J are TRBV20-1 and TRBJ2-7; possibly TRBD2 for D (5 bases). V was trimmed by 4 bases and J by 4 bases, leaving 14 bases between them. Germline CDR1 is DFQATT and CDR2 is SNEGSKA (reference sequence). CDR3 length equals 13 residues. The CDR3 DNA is TGCAGTGCTACAAGAAAGGAGGAGTACGAGCAGTACTTC. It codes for CSATRKEEYEQYF.

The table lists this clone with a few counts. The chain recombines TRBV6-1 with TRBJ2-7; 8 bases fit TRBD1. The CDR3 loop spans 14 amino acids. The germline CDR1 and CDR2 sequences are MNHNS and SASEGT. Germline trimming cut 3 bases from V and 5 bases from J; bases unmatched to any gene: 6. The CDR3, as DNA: TGTGCCAGCAGTGAGACGGACAGGGTCCACGAGCAGTACTTC. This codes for CASSETDRVHEQYF.

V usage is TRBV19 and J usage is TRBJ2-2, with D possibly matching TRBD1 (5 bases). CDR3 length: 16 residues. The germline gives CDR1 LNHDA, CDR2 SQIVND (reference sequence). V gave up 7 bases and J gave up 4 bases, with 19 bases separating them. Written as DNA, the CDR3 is TGTGCCAGTACATACATCCTCGGACACTTCACCGGGGAGCTGTTTTTT. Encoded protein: CASTYILGHFTGELFF.